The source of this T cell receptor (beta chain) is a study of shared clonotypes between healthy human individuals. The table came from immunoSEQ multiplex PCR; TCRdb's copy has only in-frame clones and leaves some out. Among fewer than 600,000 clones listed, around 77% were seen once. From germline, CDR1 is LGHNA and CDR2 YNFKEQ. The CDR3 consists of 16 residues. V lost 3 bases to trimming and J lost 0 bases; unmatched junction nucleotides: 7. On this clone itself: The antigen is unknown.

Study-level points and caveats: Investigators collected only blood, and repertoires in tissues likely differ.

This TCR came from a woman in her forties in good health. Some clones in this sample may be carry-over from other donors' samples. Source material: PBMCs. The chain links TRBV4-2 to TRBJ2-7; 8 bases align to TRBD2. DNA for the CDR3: TGTGCCAGCAGCCAGAGCGGGGGTGACAGCTCCTACGAGCAGTACTTC. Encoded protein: CASSQSGGDSSYEQYF.